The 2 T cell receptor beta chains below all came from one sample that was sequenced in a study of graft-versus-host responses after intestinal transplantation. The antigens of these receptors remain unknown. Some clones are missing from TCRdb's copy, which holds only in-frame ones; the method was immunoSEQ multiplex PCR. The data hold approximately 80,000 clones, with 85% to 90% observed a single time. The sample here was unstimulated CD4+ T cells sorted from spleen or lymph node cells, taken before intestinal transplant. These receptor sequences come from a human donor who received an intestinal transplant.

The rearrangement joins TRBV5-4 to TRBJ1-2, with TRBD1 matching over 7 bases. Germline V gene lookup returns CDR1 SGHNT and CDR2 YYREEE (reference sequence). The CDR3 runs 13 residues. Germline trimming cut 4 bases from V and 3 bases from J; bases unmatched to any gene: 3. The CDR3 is CASSTGADYGYTF. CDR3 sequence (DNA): TGTGCCAGCAGCACAGGGGCGGACTATGGCTACACCTTC.

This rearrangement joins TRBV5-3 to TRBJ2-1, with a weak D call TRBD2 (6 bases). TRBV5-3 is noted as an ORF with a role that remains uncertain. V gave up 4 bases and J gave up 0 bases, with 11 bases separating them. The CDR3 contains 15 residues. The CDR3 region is CARSARGSSYNEQFF. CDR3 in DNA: TGTGCCAGAAGCGCCCGGGGGAGCTCCTACAATGAGCAGTTCTTC.